This record concerns one T cell receptor (beta chain) sequence. What antigen it recognizes has not been identified. Within one base of it there is no much larger clone, and no base qualities were kept. Synthetic TCR analog templates were spiked into each PCR so that absolute template abundance could be estimated from read counts. The immunoSEQ assay was used to amplify TCRbeta CDR3 regions from genomic DNA with bias-controlled V and J gene primers. Rearranged TCRbeta segments were sequenced at approximately 20X coverage. The authors' analysis ran thus. Sequencing errors were corrected by clustering and CDR3s were annotated against IMGT to assign V, D and J genes. Downstream analyses used only productive TCRbeta rearrangements and left out out-of-frame or stop-codon sequences. To compute clonality, Shannon entropy was normalized by the log of the number of unique productive sequences and then subtracted from one. Fisher's exact test with Benjamini-Hochberg correction, at a threshold of adjusted p below 0.01, was used to find clones that differed between time points or between blood and tumor. Drawn from immuneACCESS, this table holds only the in-frame rearrangements with V and J called that TCRdb kept. Clones are partly lost; checked studies trace under half to an unresolved V gene and leave the rest unexplained. Clone size and the V and J calls come from that table; the DNA yielded D and trimming. The sample records approximately 79,000 clones, under 95% of which are singletons. The top ten clones comprise 0.7% to 0.9% of the sample.

The data were taken from a study of PD-L1 blockade in urothelial cancer (dated by TCRdb to the late 2010s). For the study in its entirety: Therapy was started around 2014 for all patients, and atezolizumab 1,200 mg was administered intravenously every 3 weeks. About 90% of the roughly 29 patients were identified as males with urothelial cancer of bladder origin, and a prior smoking history was reported by 18 of 29 patients. An ECOG performance status of 0 or 1 was recorded for the patients, and 0 to 3 prior chemotherapy regimens had been received by the patients. Blood samples were analyzed at 3 weeks after treatment start (second dose) and at 6 weeks after treatment start. A median of about 140,000 T cells and just over 80,000 unique TCRs was obtained from blood samples, and a median clonality of roughly 0.074 was observed. The study was an exploratory multi-omic analysis of somatic, immune and clinical correlates of response to PD-L1 blockade with atezolizumab in urothelial cancer. TCR sequencing covered pretreatment tumor samples and matched, serially collected peripheral blood taken before and after atezolizumab treatment. Progression-free survival longer than 6 months counted as durable clinical benefit, and TCR features were additionally tested against both progression-free and overall survival. In the same patients, whole exome sequencing and RNA sequencing of pretreatment tumors were performed in addition to TCR sequencing. Several patients achieved durable clinical benefit and approximately 20 did not. Twenty-nine patients had pretreatment blood TCR-seq, some 25 had at least one posttreatment blood collection, and some 25 had tumor TCR-seq.

There are 14 amino acids in the CDR3, from cysteine to phenylalanine inclusive. CDR3 DNA only is kept here, 42 bases in frame from base 1. At the junction V is shortened by 4 bases and J by 0 bases; bases outside the gene matches: 3. According to the germline V gene, CDR1 reads SGHRS and CDR2 reads YFSETQ. In light of the paper, this sample's time point label describes: peripheral blood 6 weeks after treatment start. A cohort of around 28 patients with locally advanced or metastatic urothelial carcinoma, treated at Memorial Sloan Kettering on a trial protocol, was included. Peripheral blood mononuclear cells were collected pretreatment and during treatment, with between 1 and 8 total time points per patient. The Qiagen DNeasy Blood extraction kit was used to purify genomic DNA from total PBMCs and tumor samples. Collected pretreatment and during treatment, PBMCs were isolated and stored as previously described.

General findings and caveats noted by the study authors: Among patients with durable benefit, tumor-associated TCR clones showed greater expansion in peripheral blood 3 weeks after treatment started (n ≈ 20, p = 0.022). A pretreatment peripheral blood TCR clonality below the median was linked to improved progression-free and overall survival. Because the sample size was small (n = 29) and many of the analyses were exploratory, the results are meant to be hypothesis-generating.

The V and J genes are TRBV5-1 and TRBJ1-1; 7 junctional bases match TRBD1. The clonotype comes from a woman of 80 years or more with urothelial cancer. This sample comprised PBMCs, obtained around atezolizumab (anti-PD-L1) treatment. The CDR3 region: CASSQDRMNTEAFF. The bases are TGCGCCAGCAGCCAGGACAGGATGAACACTGAAGCTTTCTTT.